The entry below gives a single T cell receptor (beta chain) sequence along with its context. The data were produced by immunoSEQ multiplex PCR, yet TCRdb's version contains in-frame clones alone and is incomplete. The sample records more than 85,000 clones, 84% being singletons. V trimming: 6 bases; J trimming: 6 bases; junction bases outside the gene matches: 3. The CDR3 is 13 residues long. Germline CDR1 reads SGDLS; CDR2 reads YYNGEE. The sample comes from a study of T cell responses to AZD1222 COVID-19 vaccine. The sequence derives from an adult in good health. The source material was peripheral blood, sampled on day 0 of AZD1222 vaccination. The chain combines TRBV9 with TRBJ2-1; 10 bases agree with TRBD2. The CDR3 loop reads CASTERGGNEQFF. For the CDR3, the DNA is TGTGCCAGCACAGAGCGGGGGGGCAATGAGCAGTTCTTC.